This T cell receptor beta chain came from a study of identical twins. Study findings and constraints: In monozygotic twins, models underestimated the sharing of out-of-frame TCR alpha. Twins shared beta out-of-frame sequences in excess, but this excess was weaker. Low generation-probability sequences were in excess among twin-shared out-of-frame alpha sequences.

TCRdb re-called the 5' RACE reads with MiXCR, one entry per CDR3 protein. This table holds hundreds of thousands of distinct CDR3 sequences, 9% to 15% found once. Trimming cost V 4 bases and J 4 bases, with 15 bases left between them. Per germline, CDR1 SGHKS and CDR2 YYEKEE (reference sequence). The CDR3 has 15 amino acids. This clonotype came up a few times. Its cognate antigen is unknown. The same data also contributed to another study, on yellow fever vaccine responses in identical twins.

Specimen: CD8+ T cells sorted from blood. The TCR comes from a woman between 18 and 30 years old in good health. V and J are TRBV5-5 and TRBJ2-1; D could derive from TRBD1 or TRBD2 (6 bases each). The CDR3 DNA follows: TGTGCCAGCAGCCCGACTCGGGGGCAGTACAATGAGCAGTTCTTC. Its translation is CASSPTRGQYNEQFF.